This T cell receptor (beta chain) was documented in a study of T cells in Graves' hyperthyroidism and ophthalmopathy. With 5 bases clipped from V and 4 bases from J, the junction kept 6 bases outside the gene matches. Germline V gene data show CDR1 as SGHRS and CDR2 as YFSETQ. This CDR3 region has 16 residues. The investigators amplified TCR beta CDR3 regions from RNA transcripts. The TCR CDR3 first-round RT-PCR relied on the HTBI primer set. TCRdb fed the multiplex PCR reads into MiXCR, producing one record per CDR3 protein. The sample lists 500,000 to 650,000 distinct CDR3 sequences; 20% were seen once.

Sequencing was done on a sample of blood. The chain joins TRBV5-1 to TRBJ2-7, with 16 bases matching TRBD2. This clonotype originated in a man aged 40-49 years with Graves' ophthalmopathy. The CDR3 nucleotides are TGCGCCAGCAGTTACGGGACTAGCGGGAGGGTATACGAGCAGTACTTC. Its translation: CASSYGTSGRVYEQYF.